The 5 T cell receptor beta chains presented below share a single source sample, sequenced in a study of CD8+CD57+ T cells in acquired aplastic anemia. The TCR beta profiling, which covered VDJ combination and CDR3 sequence, was carried out using genomic DNA as the template. TCRdb fed the reads into MiXCR, producing one record per CDR3 protein. The sample shows about 180,000 distinct CDR3 sequences, around half of them seen only once. The sequenced sample consisted of sorted CD4+, CD8+, or CD8+CD57+ T cells (not recorded which) from PBMCs. The receptors were gathered from a human donor in good health.

CDR3 residues: CASSQGPTGQETQYF. CDR3 in DNA: TGTGCCAGCAGCCAAGGGCCGACGGGTCAAGAGACCCAGTACTTC. This chain links TRBV14 with TRBJ2-5; D uncertain. The CDR3 consists of 15 residues. V gave up 1 base and J gave up 2 bases, with 11 bases separating them. Looked up from germline, CDR1 is SGHDN and CDR2 is FVKESK.

This rearrangement joins TRBV2 to TRBJ2-7; TRBD2 is a possible D gene (7 bases). The CDR3 has 13 amino acids. From germline, CDR1 is SNHLY and CDR2 FYNNEI. V was trimmed by 5 bases and J by 3 bases, leaving 11 bases between them. The CDR3 coding sequence is TGTGCCAGCAGTCCGGGGGGCTACTACGAGCAGTACTTC. This translates into CASSPGGYYEQYF.

This clonotype was found a few times. The chain carries TRBV20-1 and TRBJ1-1; D is unresolved. Germline V lookup: CDR1 DFQATT, CDR2 SNEGSKA (reference sequence). The length of the CDR3 is 13 residues. V was shortened by 6 bases and J by 1 base, with 12 bases between the two germline ends. For the CDR3, the DNA is TGCAGTGCCTTAGTTGTCAGGAACACTGAAGCTTTCTTT. It specifies CSALVVRNTEAFF.

The V and J genes are TRBV6-2 or TRBV6-3 and TRBJ2-1; D not resolved. V was trimmed by 6 bases and J by 5 bases, leaving 11 bases between them. The length of the CDR3 is 13 residues. The germline V gene has CDR1 MNHEY and CDR2 SVGEGT. This CDR3 reads CASRTRPNNEQFF. The CDR3 DNA reads as TGTGCCAGCAGAACCCGACCTAACAATGAGCAGTTCTTC.

As for this clonotype: This sequence may be a read error, since a much larger clone differs from it by one base. V gene TRBV9 combines with J gene TRBJ2-1, with D uncertain. V gave up 4 bases and J gave up 0 bases, with 8 bases separating them. Germline loops: CDR1 SGDLS, CDR2 YYNGEE. The CDR3 is 14 amino acids. The CDR3 region is CASSPRSSYNEQFF. The CDR3 nucleotides are TGTGCCAGCAGCCCACGGAGCTCCTACAATGAGCAGTTCTTC.